In this sample, the clone carrying this T cell receptor (beta chain) turned up a few times. Its target is not known. V lost 0 bases, J lost 4 bases, and 5 bases stayed unmatched. Per germline, CDR1 MNHNS and CDR2 SASEGT. CDR3 length: 16 amino acids. The source of the sample is a study of early stage breast cancer tumors. Study summary: ER+/PR+/HER2- status applied to about 70% of the 16 invasive breast tumors.

The data were produced by immunoSEQ multiplex PCR, yet TCRdb's version contains in-frame clones alone and is incomplete. The data contain 35,000 to 45,000 clones, 74% of them seen just once; the ten biggest clones take up about 7%. Study-level findings and limits: Most shared enriched TCRB sequences were commonly generated ones.

This TCR was sampled from a person in their sixties or seventies with breast cancer. Sequenced material: blood. The gene calls are TRBV6-1 and TRBJ2-3; 9 bases match TRBD1. DNA of the CDR3: TGTGCCAGCAGTGAAGCCCCGGGACAGGGTGCAGATACGCAGTATTTT. This codes for CASSEAPGQGADTQYF.